These 27 T cell receptor beta chains share one sample of origin, sequenced in a study of regulatory T cells in long-lasting Graves disease. For TCR beta, libraries came from iRepertoire HTBI primers and Arm-PCR of CDR3 regions. TCRdb re-called the multiplex PCR reads with MiXCR, one entry per CDR3 protein. The sample holds more than 400,000 distinct CDR3 sequences; around 15% are singletons and the top ten take 12%. Specified time point: newly diagnosed GD, antithyroid drugs for less than 3 months. Making the TCR library involved RNA that had been extracted from PBMCs. These data were also reused for a study on T cells in Graves' hyperthyroidism and ophthalmopathy.

Source: peripheral blood mononuclear cells (PBMCs), taken at new diagnosis, from a patient treated with antithyroid drugs. These receptors all stem from a man in his forties or fifties with Graves disease.

The sample holds a few counts of this clonotype. This chain uses TRBV6-1 with TRBJ2-5; 7 positions agree with TRBD1. Trimming cost V 5 bases and J 5 bases; bases outside gene matches: 8. Germline values: CDR1 MNHNS, CDR2 SASEGT. The length of the CDR3 is 14 residues. The CDR3, as DNA: TGTGCCAGCAGTAACAGGGGTTTTAGGGAGACCCAGTACTTC. It is translated as CASSNRGFRETQYF.

V and J are TRBV6-2 or TRBV6-3 and TRBJ2-1; D is perhaps TRBD1 (6 bases). The CDR3 has 12 residues. Trimming took off 6 bases at V and 10 bases at J, with 13 bases between the two ends. Germline assignment: CDR1 MNHEY and CDR2 SVGEGT. This chain's CDR3 is CASSGQTGEQFF. CDR3 sequence (DNA): TGTGCCAGCAGCGGACAGACGGGGGAGCAGTTCTTC.

V and J are TRBV12-3 or TRBV12-4 and TRBJ1-2; tentatively, D is TRBD1 (6 bases). Trimming cost V 8 bases and J 7 bases, with 17 bases left between them. The CDR3 is made up of 13 amino acids. CDR3 sequence reads: CASRPGGRSGYTF. The CDR3 coding sequence is TGTGCCAGCCGACCCGGGGGGCGTTCTGGCTACACCTTC.

V is TRBV6-5 and J is TRBJ2-5, with 7 bases lining up with TRBD1. The J segment lost 1 base and the V segment lost 0 bases, leaving 5 bases of the junction unmatched. Germline V lookup: CDR1 MNHEY, CDR2 SVGAGI. The CDR3 totals 16 residues. The CDR3 DNA follows: TGTGCCAGCAGTTACTCCAACAGGGGATCCCAAGAGACCCAGTACTTC. Its protein is CASSYSNRGSQETQYF.

This clonotype was detected a few times. The CDR3 reads CASSYGLHRTGELFF. CDR3 coding DNA: TGTGCCAGCAGCTATGGACTTCACCGAACCGGGGAGCTGTTTTTT. This chain links TRBV7-2 with TRBJ2-2; a weak D match, TRBD2 (5 bases). Trimming took off 4 bases at V and 5 bases at J, with 14 bases between the two ends. CDR3 length: 15 residues. The germline V gene encodes CDR1 SGHTA and CDR2 FQGNSA. Complete variable domain (other parts from reference TRBV7-2 and TRBJ2-2): GAGVSQSPSNKVTEKGKDVELRCDPISGHTALYWYRQSLGQGLEFLIYFQGNSAPDKSGLPSDRFSAERTGGSVSTLTIQRTQQEDSAVYLCASSYGLHRTGELFFGEGSRLTVL.

This clonotype was seen many times. This sequence joins TRBV20-1 and TRBJ1-5, with D hard to call. Trimming shortened V by 5 bases and J by 1 base, and 9 bases separated the two germline ends. Germline V gene sequence: CDR1 DFQATT, CDR2 SNEGSKA (reference sequence). CDR3 length equals 13 residues. CDR3 region: CSAHFDSNQPQHF. In DNA form, the CDR3 reads TGCAGTGCTCATTTCGACAGCAATCAGCCCCAGCATTTT.

This clonotype was found many times. The rearrangement uses TRBV11-2 and TRBJ2-7, with 8 bases aligning to TRBD2. Trimming took 4 bases from V and 2 from J; bases not matched to a gene: 7. This CDR3 contains 15 residues. Germline CDR1 is SGHAT and CDR2 is FQNNGV. The CDR3 sequence: CASSSLREGPYEQYF. The CDR3 region has the DNA TGTGCCAGCAGCTCCTTACGGGAGGGCCCCTACGAGCAGTACTTC. The variable domain in full, with the rest retrieved from reference TRBV11-2 and TRBJ2-7, is EAGVAQSPRYKIIEKRQSVAFWCNPISGHATLYWYQQILGQGPKLLIQFQNNGVVDDSQLPKDRFSAERLKGVDSTLKIQPAKLEDSAVYLCASSSLREGPYEQYFGPGTRLTVT.

The chain combines TRBV30 with TRBJ1-5, with D tentatively TRBD1 (5 bases). Between the trimmed V and J ends, which lost 2 bases and 2 bases, there was a span of 10 bases. The CDR3 is made up of 14 amino acids. Germline CDR1 is GTSNPN and CDR2 is SVGIG (reference sequence). The CDR3 spells CAWSLGVGNQPQHF. CDR3 nucleotides: TGTGCCTGGAGTTTAGGGGTAGGCAATCAGCCCCAGCATTTT.

In this sample, this clonotype turned up a few times. The CDR3 DNA reads as TGTGCCATCAGCCCATCCACGAGGTCCGATGGCTACACCTTC. Protein: CAISPSTRSDGYTF. The V call is TRBV10-3, the J call TRBJ1-2; no clear D gene. Germline V lookup: CDR1 ENHRY, CDR2 SYGVKD. The CDR3 loop spans 14 amino acids. V was cut by 6 bases and J by 6 bases, with 17 bases left in between.

The chain combines TRBV6-1 with TRBJ1-4; perhaps TRBD1 as D (6 bases). The germline V gene encodes CDR1 MNHNS and CDR2 SASEGT. This CDR3 has 13 amino acids. V lost 9 bases, J lost 4 bases, and 12 bases lay in between. The CDR3 nucleotides read TGTGCCAGTAGGGGGGAGTATAATGAAAAACTGTTTTTT. Translation: CASRGEYNEKLFF.

This clonotype was found many times. J is TRBJ2-2 and V is TRBV15, with D maybe TRBD2 (6 bases). This CDR3 contains 14 residues. The germline gives CDR1 LNHNV, CDR2 YYDKDF (reference sequence). V lost 0 bases, J lost 7 bases, and 9 bases lay in between. The CDR3 DNA sequence: TGTGCCACCAGCAGAGATGGCGGGGTCGGGGAGCTGTTTTTT. It specifies CATSRDGGVGELFF.

In regard to this clonotype: One junction end does not reproduce the germline sequence, and a read error may be involved. The chain couples TRBV11-3 to TRBJ2-1; 8 bases fit TRBD2. In germline, CDR1 is SGHNT, CDR2 YENEEA. The CDR3 covers 15 residues. CDR3 in amino acids: CASSRVTGTSNEQFF. The CDR3, as DNA: TGCGCCAGCAGCCGAGTTACCGGGACTAGCAATGAGCAGTTCTTC.

This clonotype was observed at least ten times. The gene calls are TRBV12-5 and TRBJ2-7; 11 bases match TRBD1. This CDR3 region has 14 residues. CDR1 and CDR2 from the germline V gene are LGHNT and FRNRAP. Trimming removed 6 bases from V and 2 bases from J; junction bases left unmatched: 3. The CDR3 sequence is CASGAGQGAYEQYF. As DNA, the CDR3 is TGTGCTAGTGGGGCGGGACAGGGGGCCTACGAGCAGTACTTC.

In this sample, this clonotype turned up many times. The chain joins TRBV2 to TRBJ1-5; D is undetermined. From germline, CDR1 is SNHLY and CDR2 FYNNEI. Trimming took off 3 bases at V and 7 bases at J, with 16 bases between the two ends. This CDR3 has 15 residues. CDR3 nucleotide sequence: TGTGCCAGCAGTGATAAAGGCGGAGCTAGACAGCCCCAGCATTTT. Encoded protein: CASSDKGGARQPQHF.

The J gene is TRBJ1-2, the V gene TRBV5-5, with D hard to call. CDR3 length: 15 residues. Trimming removed 0 bases from V and 2 bases from J, with 11 bases in between. The germline V gene encodes CDR1 SGHKS and CDR2 YYEKEE (reference sequence). CDR3 residues: CASSLDLWGNYGYTF. Here the CDR3 DNA reads TGTGCCAGCAGCTTGGATTTGTGGGGAAACTATGGCTACACCTTC.

The J gene is TRBJ2-1, the V gene TRBV27, with 7 bases aligning to TRBD1. V gave up 3 bases and J gave up 9 bases; unmatched junction bases: 8. The CDR3 has 14 amino acids. Germline V gene lookup returns CDR1 MNHEY and CDR2 SMNVEV (reference sequence). As DNA, the CDR3 is TGTGCCAGCAGTTTCACTCCTCAGGGGGTTGAGCAGTTCTTC. Protein sequence: CASSFTPQGVEQFF.

This clonotype was observed at least ten times. The V gene is TRBV2, the J gene TRBJ2-1; D is perhaps TRBD1 or TRBD2 (5 bases each). This CDR3 spans 17 amino acids. In germline, CDR1 is SNHLY, CDR2 FYNNEI. Trimming pared 0 bases from V and 0 bases from J, leaving 12 bases between. The CDR3 spells CASSEARWGNSYNEQFF. CDR3 sequence (DNA): TGTGCCAGCAGTGAAGCGCGATGGGGGAACTCCTACAATGAGCAGTTCTTC.

This clonotype was counted a few times. CDR3 sequence reads: CSGLPTGTYSYNEQFF. CDR3 in DNA: TGCAGTGGTCTCCCCACCGGGACATACTCCTACAATGAGCAGTTCTTC. V is TRBV20-1 and J is TRBJ2-1, with a weak D call TRBD1 (6 bases). The CDR3 consists of 16 residues. The V and J ends lost 7 bases and 0 bases respectively, with 19 bases between them. Per germline, CDR1 DFQATT and CDR2 SNEGSKA (reference sequence).

This clonotype has more than one count but fewer than ten. The chain couples TRBV7-2 to TRBJ2-7; D possibly matches TRBD1 or TRBD2 (5 bases each). CDR1 and CDR2 (germline): SGHTA, FQGNSA. This CDR3 spans 17 amino acids. V lost 0 bases and J 0 bases, leaving 15 bases between the germline ends. This chain's CDR3 is CASSLATAGRGSYEQYF. The CDR3 DNA sequence: TGTGCCAGCAGCTTAGCCACGGCGGGTAGGGGCTCCTACGAGCAGTACTTC.

This clonotype was seen repeatedly, ten times or more. The genes are TRBV5-6 and TRBJ2-6; D is ambiguous. The CDR3 totals 15 residues. Germline-derived CDR1 and CDR2 are SGHDT and YYEEEE. V was trimmed by 1 base and J by 0 bases, leaving 5 bases between them. CDR3 protein: CASSLWGSGANVLTF. The CDR3 DNA is TGTGCCAGCAGCTTGTGGGGCTCTGGGGCCAACGTCCTGACTTTC.

This clonotype came up a few times. Here the CDR3 reads CSWGVHEQYF. The CDR3 nucleotides read TGCAGTTGGGGCGTCCACGAGCAGTACTTC. The rearrangement joins TRBV20-1 to TRBJ2-7, with a weak D call TRBD1 (5 bases). With 8 bases removed from V and 5 bases from J, the gap between germline ends came to 10 bases. Germline CDR1 is DFQATT and CDR2 is SNEGSKA (reference sequence). This CDR3 has 10 amino acids.

This clonotype was seen many times. The chain couples TRBV15 to TRBJ1-1; D is uncertain. CDR1 is LNHNV and CDR2 is YYDKDF in the germline V gene (reference sequence). The CDR3 is 14 amino acids. Trimming left V 0 bases short and J 3 bases short, with 8 bases between. As DNA, the CDR3 is TGTGCCACCAGCAGAGACCCCGAGTACACTGAAGCTTTCTTT. Translation gives CATSRDPEYTEAFF.

In this sample, this clonotype turned up many times. The chain couples TRBV7-8 to TRBJ1-2; D may be TRBD1 (5 bases). The CDR3 spans 14 residues. The germline V gene has CDR1 SGHVS and CDR2 FQNEAQ. V shed 3 bases and J shed 7 bases, with 15 bases lying between them. The CDR3 reads CASSFSRGSGGYTF. In DNA form, the CDR3 reads TGTGCCAGCAGCTTTAGCCGGGGGTCGGGTGGCTACACCTTC.

This clonotype was found a few times. The chain uses TRBV27 and TRBJ2-3; D is unresolved. V was pared by 4 bases and J by 4 bases, with 9 bases between. This CDR3 region has 13 residues. The germline CDR1 and CDR2 sequences are MNHEY and SMNVEV (reference sequence). CDR3 nucleotides: TGTGCCAGCAGTTCTCAGCCGGCAGATACGCAGTATTTT. It codes for CASSSQPADTQYF.

In this sample, this clonotype turned up a few times. The V and J genes are TRBV15 and TRBJ2-7, with 9 bases identical to TRBD1. Trimming cost V 1 base and J 5 bases; bases outside gene matches: 6. The CDR3 is made up of 15 amino acids. Germline CDR1 LNHNV, CDR2 YYDKDF (reference sequence). Written as DNA, the CDR3 is TGTGCCACCAGCAGAGTAGGACAGGGGTCACACGAGCAGTACTTC. Amino acid sequence: CATSRVGQGSHEQYF.

This clonotype showed up many times. The chain uses TRBV5-1 and TRBJ1-1, with 8 bases that match TRBD1. The V gene's germline CDR1 is SGHRS and CDR2 YFSETQ. V lost 7 bases and J lost 3; bases outside the gene matches: 8. The CDR3 extends over 14 amino acids. The CDR3 coding sequence is TGCGCCAGCGGGGCGGGACAGGTAGACACTGAAGCTTTCTTT. Protein sequence: CASGAGQVDTEAFF.

This clonotype was seen only a few times. The chain joins TRBV9 to TRBJ2-1, with D tentatively TRBD1 (5 bases). Looked up from germline, CDR1 is SGDLS and CDR2 is YYNGEE. The CDR3 runs to 13 residues. V lost 3 bases and J lost 8, with 12 bases in between. The CDR3 bases are TGTGCCAGCAGCGAGGAATCAGGGCATGAGCAGTTCTTC. Its protein is CASSEESGHEQFF.